This T cell receptor (beta chain) came from a study of blood T cell repertoires in COVID-19 (dated by TCRdb to 2019 to 2021). For the study in its entirety: Samples from collaborators originated in the United States, Italy and Spain and spanned both the acute and convalescent phases of COVID-19. The prospective study material was composed of cDNA or gDNA derived from T cells, B-cell-depleted T cells, or PBMCs. Subjects who had been exposed to COVID-19, were actively infected with it, or had recovered from it provided the deeply sampled blood TCRbeta repertoires that made up the dataset. The repertoires were released in a freely available public database intended as a resource for research on the immune response to SARS-CoV-2. The samples were drawn from two sources: the first 160 participants of the ongoing ImmuneRACE study, and fewer than 1,500 subjects contributed by 6 global collaborators. A de-identified subject ID, COVID-19 status, age in years and sex were almost always included in the sample metadata. Where available, HLA class I and class II types were taken from metadata supplied by the sample provider and were not determined by assay-based typing.

The investigation overall reported the following: Clinical and demographic metadata were provided uncurated, with the amount varying by source and participant.

Whole blood was collected in K2EDTA tubes by collaborating institutions according to the institutions' own protocols. For TCRbeta analysis, collaborators shipped samples as frozen whole blood, isolated PBMCs, or DNA extracted from either of those sample types. The CDR3 has 14 amino acids, counting the end cysteine and phenylalanine. CDR3 DNA is the only sequence kept; it has 42 bases, read in frame from the first base. The germline V gene (reference sequence) provides CDR1 GTSNPN and CDR2 SVGIG. The V end gives up 0 bases and the J end 4 bases, leaving 5 bases in the junction not matched to a gene. The immunoSEQ Assay, a bias-controlled multiplex PCR, was used to amplify TCRbeta CDR3 regions from genomic DNA. The original methods were these. Within the assay, amplification of reference gene primers was used to estimate how many nucleated cells each sample contained. To quantify the absolute abundance of each unique TCRbeta CDR3 rearrangement, sequence reads were collapsed and filtered. Productive Simpson clonality was computed per sample as the square root of Simpson's diversity index over productive rearrangements. Here the immuneACCESS table is served through TCRdb, limited to in-frame sequences with V and J called. Missing clones are a known gap in these copies; in checked studies unresolved V genes cover under half, and the rest lacks a known reason. Clone size and the V and J calls come from that table; the DNA yielded D and trimming. Across this sample there are about 91,000 clones, with around 88% seen only once. The ten largest clones represent about 8% of the sample.

Details on this clone: Its antigen target is currently unknown. No much larger clone is present one base from it, and per-base qualities are unavailable.

This sequence originates from a woman between 65 and 79 years old with acute or convalescent COVID-19. Recombination connected TRBV30 to TRBJ2-7; TRBD2 aligns with 8 central bases. Sequencing was performed on peripheral blood. The CDR3 protein sequence reads: CAWSVLAGGYEQYF. The nucleotide sequence is TGTGCCTGGAGTGTACTTGCGGGGGGTTACGAGCAGTACTTC.